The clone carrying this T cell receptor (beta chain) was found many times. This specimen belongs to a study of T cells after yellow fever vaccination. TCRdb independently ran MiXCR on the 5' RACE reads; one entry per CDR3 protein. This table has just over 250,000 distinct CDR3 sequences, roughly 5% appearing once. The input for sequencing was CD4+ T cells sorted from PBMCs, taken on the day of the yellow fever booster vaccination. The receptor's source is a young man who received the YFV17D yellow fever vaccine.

The CDR3 nucleotides are TGTGCCAGCTCATTCTTCCAGGGACAGGGTACGGATGGCTACACCTTC. Amino acid sequence: CASSFFQGQGTDGYTF. The gene calls are TRBV18 and TRBJ1-2, with 9 positions matching TRBD1. CDR1 KGHSH and CDR2 LQKENI come from the germline V gene. The CDR3 sequence is 16 residues long. The ends lost 5 bases at V and 6 bases at J; junction bases unmatched: 13.